The rows below give T cell receptor beta chains drawn from one sample of a study of shared clonotypes between healthy human individuals. The data were produced by immunoSEQ multiplex PCR, yet TCRdb's version contains in-frame clones alone and is incomplete. The table includes 2 million to 2.5 million clones, roughly 93% detected once. The source material was naive CD4+ T cells from PBMCs. Source of these receptors: a young man in good health. Some clones in this sample may be carry-over from other donors' samples. The CDR3 runs from the conserved cysteine through the conserved F or W. The D gene is left open where the match is weak. Clone size, where shown, is once, few, many, or a class for clones that have expanded.

V: TRBV5-1; D: -; J: TRBJ1-1; size: -; DNA: TGCGCCAGCAGCCCCAGAAGGGGAGGAGGAACTGAAGCTTTCTTT; CDR3: CASSPRRGGGTEAFF
V: TRBV10-1; D: -; J: TRBJ2-7; size: -; DNA: TGCGCCAGCAGTGAGATCGTGCAGGGAGAGCAGTACTTC; CDR3: CASSEIVQGEQYF
V: TRBV19; D: -; J: TRBJ2-1; size: -; DNA: TGTGCCAGTAGTATCAACCAACCGACCGTCTACAATGAGCAGTTCTTC; CDR3: CASSINQPTVYNEQFF
V: TRBV5-1; D: -; J: TRBJ1-1; size: -; DNA: TGCGCCTCCAGGGCGGGGGGGCACACTGAAGCTTTCTTT; CDR3: CASRAGGHTEAFF
V: TRBV7-9; D: TRBD1; J: TRBJ1-3; size: -; DNA: TGTGCCAGCAGCTTAGCCGGGACAGGGTCTGGAAACACCATATATTTT; CDR3: CASSLAGTGSGNTIYF
V: TRBV14; D: TRBD2; J: TRBJ2-5; size: -; DNA: TGTGCCAGCAGCCCCAGTCTCTCTCGACTAGCGGGAGGGCCTTTGGATGAGACCCAGTACTTC; CDR3: CASSPSLSRLAGGPLDETQYF
V: TRBV28; D: -; J: TRBJ1-5; size: -; DNA: TGTGCCAGCAGTTTGACTGGGAATCAGCCCCAGCATTTT; CDR3: CASSLTGNQPQHF
V: TRBV7-2; D: TRBD2; J: TRBJ2-7; size: -; DNA: TGTGCCAGCAGCCCACCAAGCGGGAGGTCCCCCTACGAGCAGTACTTC; CDR3: CASSPPSGRSPYEQYF
V: TRBV6-5; D: -; J: TRBJ1-2; size: -; DNA: TGTGCCTCCCGGACCCGGAGACTCTATGGCTACACCTTC; CDR3: CASRTRRLYGYTF
V: TRBV2; D: -; J: TRBJ2-7; size: -; DNA: TGTGCCAGCAGTGAGTCGGCCCCACCCTACGAGCAGTACTTC; CDR3: CASSESAPPYEQYF
V: TRBV18; D: TRBD1; J: TRBJ2-3; size: -; DNA: TGTGCCAGCTCACCGGGACAGCGGTCGGGGGATACGCAGTATTTT; CDR3: CASSPGQRSGDTQYF
V: TRBV6-1; D: -; J: TRBJ1-5; size: -; DNA: TGTGCCAGCAGAAGTGTCGGACCTTCGGGACAGCCCCAGCATTTT; CDR3: CASRSVGPSGQPQHF
V: TRBV6-5; D: TRBD1; J: TRBJ1-2; size: -; DNA: TGTGCCAGCAGCCACAGGGGTAACTATGGCTACACCTTC; CDR3: CASSHRGNYGYTF
V: TRBV28; D: TRBD2; J: TRBJ2-5; size: -; DNA: TGTGCCAGCAGCGCTAACCCCCGGGAGGGCCAAGAGACCCAGTACTTC; CDR3: CASSANPREGQETQYF
V: TRBV5-4; D: TRBD1; J: TRBJ1-2; size: -; DNA: TGTGCCAGCAGTACAGACAGGGGCCTGGGCTACACCTTC; CDR3: CASSTDRGLGYTF
V: TRBV5-4; D: TRBD1; J: TRBJ2-7; size: -; DNA: TGTGCCAGCAGTTCCGACAGGGCCGGGATTTACGAGCAGTACTTC; CDR3: CASSSDRAGIYEQYF
V: TRBV5-8; D: -; J: TRBJ1-4; size: -; DNA: TGTGCCAGCACGAGACCCGGGACGGCGAATAATGAAAAACTGTTTTTT; CDR3: CASTRPGTANNEKLFF
V: TRBV5-1; D: TRBD1; J: TRBJ2-3; size: -; DNA: TGCGCCAGCAGCTCCTACCCCGGACAGGGAGACACAGATACGCAGTATTTT; CDR3: CASSSYPGQGDTDTQYF
V: TRBV6-1; D: -; J: TRBJ1-1; size: -; DNA: TGTGCCAGCAGTGAGGGGGGAGTAGTGAACACTGAAGCTTTCTTT; CDR3: CASSEGGVVNTEAFF
V: TRBV28; D: -; J: TRBJ2-3; size: -; DNA: TGTGCCAGCAGTCCCAATCCTAGCACAGATACGCAGTATTTT; CDR3: CASSPNPSTDTQYF
V: TRBV4-1; D: TRBD2; J: TRBJ2-5; size: -; DNA: TGCGCCAGCAGCCATGGACTAGCGGGAGCCCAAGAGACCCAGTACTTC; CDR3: CASSHGLAGAQETQYF
V: TRBV7-9; D: -; J: TRBJ2-6; size: -; DNA: TGTGCCAGCAGCTTAGTGGCCAGCACTGGGGCCAACGTCCTGACTTTC; CDR3: CASSLVASTGANVLTF
V: TRBV7-2; D: -; J: TRBJ2-7; size: -; DNA: TGTGCCAGCAGCTTAGTTGTGTCCTACGAGCAGTACTTC; CDR3: CASSLVVSYEQYF
V: TRBV4-2; D: -; J: TRBJ2-7; size: -; DNA: TGTGCCAGCAGCCAAGGACAGGCGAGCTCCTACGAGCAGTACTTC; CDR3: CASSQGQASSYEQYF
V: TRBV28; D: -; J: TRBJ2-3; size: once; DNA: TGTGCCAGCATTTCGACCGGGCAGGGCATAGATACGCAGTATTTT; CDR3: CASISTGQGIDTQYF
V: TRBV4-3; D: -; J: TRBJ2-1; size: -; DNA: TGCGCCAGCAGCCAACCGGGCGCCAATCTTCTAGGTTACAATGAGCAGTTCTTC; CDR3: CASSQPGANLLGYNEQFF